This T cell receptor beta chain was captured by sequencing in a study of T-cell memory formation after mild COVID-19. About the research overall: TCR clusters were mostly donor specific.

This clonotype was seen only a few times. TCRdb re-analysed the 5' RACE reads in MiXCR, keeping a single row per CDR3 protein. Among about half a million distinct CDR3 sequences listed, roughly 18% were seen once. The sample taken for sequencing was PBMCs or a T cell subset sorted from them (not recorded which). The receptor comes from an adult woman who had mild COVID-19 (a few samples of this study predate the infection). Cell type and time point are not known.

The CDR3 reads CASSYGDTYTGELFF. DNA for the CDR3: TGTGCCAGCAGTTACGGAGACACCTACACCGGGGAGCTGTTTTTT. This chain connects TRBV6-6 to TRBJ2-2; D is uncertain. Deletions cut 2 bases from V and 3 bases from J, with 10 bases between. From germline, CDR1 is MNHNY and CDR2 SVGAGI (reference sequence). The CDR3 loop spans 15 amino acids.